This TCR beta chain was captured by sequencing in a study of blood T cells in healthy people across ages. Study-wide results and caveats: Reliance upon unsorted PBMCs precluded definitive naive versus antigen-experienced comparison.

In the case of this clonotype: Its antigen remains unidentified.

Alongside a J-beta primer mix, a sample-barcoded 5' primer served in a second PCR lasting roughly 7 to 11 cycles. Each CDR3 protein is one row after TCRdb ran MiXCR on the 5' RACE reads. The sample contains about 670,000 distinct CDR3 sequences, around two fifths of which appear only once. CDR3 length: 19 residues. From germline, CDR1 is DFQATT and CDR2 SNEGSKA (reference sequence). V lost 0 bases and J lost 0; bases outside the gene matches: 11. This TCR was sampled from a man older than 75 in good health. What was sequenced was blood. The rearrangement uses TRBV20-1 and TRBJ2-6; 7 bases match TRBD1. CDR3 DNA: TGCAGTGCTAGAGACATCAGACAGGGTTTCAGCTCTGGGGCCAACGTCCTGACTTTC. Protein product: CSARDIRQGFSSGANVLTF.